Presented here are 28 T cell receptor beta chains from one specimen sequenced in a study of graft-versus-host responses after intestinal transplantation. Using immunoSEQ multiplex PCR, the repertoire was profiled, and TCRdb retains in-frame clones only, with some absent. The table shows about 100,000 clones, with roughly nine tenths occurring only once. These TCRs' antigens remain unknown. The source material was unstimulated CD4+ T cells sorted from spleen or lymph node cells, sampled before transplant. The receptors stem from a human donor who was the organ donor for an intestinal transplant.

The CDR3 here is CASSLDGQLNSPLHF. In DNA, the CDR3 is TGCGCCAGCAGCTTGGATGGACAGTTGAATTCACCCCTCCACTTT. The chain carries TRBV5-1 and TRBJ1-6; D is perhaps TRBD1 (6 bases). Trimming took 0 bases from V and 7 from J, leaving 11 bases between them. Germline CDR1 SGHRS, CDR2 YFSETQ. CDR3 size: 15 residues.

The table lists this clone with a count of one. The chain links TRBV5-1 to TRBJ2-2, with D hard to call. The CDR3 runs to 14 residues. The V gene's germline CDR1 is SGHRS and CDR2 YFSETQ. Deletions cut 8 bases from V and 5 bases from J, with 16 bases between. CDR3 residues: CASRRDENTGELFF. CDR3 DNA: TGCGCCAGTCGACGTGACGAAAATACCGGGGAGCTGTTTTTT.

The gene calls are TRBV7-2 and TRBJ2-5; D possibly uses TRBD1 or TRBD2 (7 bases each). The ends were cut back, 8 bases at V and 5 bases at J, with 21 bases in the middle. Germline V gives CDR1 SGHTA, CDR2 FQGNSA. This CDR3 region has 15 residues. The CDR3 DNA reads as TGTGCCAGCGCCGACCAGGGGGGGTCCGGGGAGACCCAGTACTTC. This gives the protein CASADQGGSGETQYF.

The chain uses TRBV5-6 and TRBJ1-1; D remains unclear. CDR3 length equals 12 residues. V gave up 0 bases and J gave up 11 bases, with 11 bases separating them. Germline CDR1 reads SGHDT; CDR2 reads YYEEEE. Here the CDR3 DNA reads TGTGCCAGCAGCTTGGAAGACGCAAGCGCTTTCTTT. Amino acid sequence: CASSLEDASAFF.

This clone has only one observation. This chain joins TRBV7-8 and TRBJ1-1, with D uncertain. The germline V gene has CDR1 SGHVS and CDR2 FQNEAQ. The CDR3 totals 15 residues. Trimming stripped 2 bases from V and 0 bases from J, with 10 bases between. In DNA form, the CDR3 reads TGTGCCAGCAGCTTACTGGGCCACTTGAACACTGAAGCTTTCTTT. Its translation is CASSLLGHLNTEAFF.

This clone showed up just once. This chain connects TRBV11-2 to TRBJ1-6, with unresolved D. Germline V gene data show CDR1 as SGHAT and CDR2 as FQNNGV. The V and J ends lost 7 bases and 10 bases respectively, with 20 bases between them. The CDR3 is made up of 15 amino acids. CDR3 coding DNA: TGTGCCAGCACCTCGGTTCTCGGTATTAACTCACCCCTCCACTTT. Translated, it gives CASTSVLGINSPLHF.

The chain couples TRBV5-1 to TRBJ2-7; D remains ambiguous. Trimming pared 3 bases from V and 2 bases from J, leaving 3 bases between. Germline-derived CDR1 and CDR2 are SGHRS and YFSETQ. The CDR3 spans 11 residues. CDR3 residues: CASSSTYEQYF. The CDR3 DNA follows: TGCGCCAGCAGCTCCACCTACGAGCAGTACTTC.

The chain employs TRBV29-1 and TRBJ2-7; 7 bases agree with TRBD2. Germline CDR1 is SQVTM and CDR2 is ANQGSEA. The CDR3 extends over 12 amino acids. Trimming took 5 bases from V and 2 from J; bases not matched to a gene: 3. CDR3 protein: CSVRGEPYEQYF. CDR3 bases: TGCAGCGTTCGGGGGGAACCCTACGAGCAGTACTTC.

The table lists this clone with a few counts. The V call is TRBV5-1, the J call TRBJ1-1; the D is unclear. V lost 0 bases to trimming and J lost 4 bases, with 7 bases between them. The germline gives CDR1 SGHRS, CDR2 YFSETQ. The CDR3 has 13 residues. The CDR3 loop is CASSLDASTEAFF. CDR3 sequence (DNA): TGCGCCAGCAGCTTGGATGCGAGCACTGAAGCTTTCTTT.

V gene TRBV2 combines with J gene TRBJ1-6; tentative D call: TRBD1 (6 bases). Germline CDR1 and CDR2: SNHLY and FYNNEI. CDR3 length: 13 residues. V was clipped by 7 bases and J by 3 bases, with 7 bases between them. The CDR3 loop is CASNRVYNSPLHF. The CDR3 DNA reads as TGTGCCAGCAACAGGGTCTATAATTCACCCCTCCACTTT.

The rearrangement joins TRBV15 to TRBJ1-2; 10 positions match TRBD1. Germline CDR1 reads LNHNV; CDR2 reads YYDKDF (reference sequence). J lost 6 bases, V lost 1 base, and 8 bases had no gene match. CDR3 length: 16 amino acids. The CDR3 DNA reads TGTGCCACCAGCAGAGTTCAGCGGACAGGGGGGGATGGCTACACCTTC. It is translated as CATSRVQRTGGDGYTF.

As DNA, the CDR3 is TGTGCCAGCAGTGGAAGGGTGGTTAACACTGAAGCTTTCTTT. As protein: CASSGRVVNTEAFF. This chain uses TRBV6-1 with TRBJ1-1, with D unresolved. The germline gives CDR1 MNHNS, CDR2 SASEGT. Trimming shortened V by 4 bases and J by 2 bases, and 11 bases separated the two germline ends. This CDR3 contains 14 residues.

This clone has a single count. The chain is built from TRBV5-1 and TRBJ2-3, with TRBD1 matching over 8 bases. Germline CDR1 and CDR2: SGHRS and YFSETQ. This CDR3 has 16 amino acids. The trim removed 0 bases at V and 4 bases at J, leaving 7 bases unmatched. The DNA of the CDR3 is TGCGCCAGCAGCTTGGAGGGGACAGGAGTGGCAGATACGCAGTATTTT. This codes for CASSLEGTGVADTQYF.

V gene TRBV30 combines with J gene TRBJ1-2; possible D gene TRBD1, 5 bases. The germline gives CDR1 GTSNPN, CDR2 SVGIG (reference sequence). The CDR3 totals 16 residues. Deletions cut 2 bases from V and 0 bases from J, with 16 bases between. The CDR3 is CAWSPGLSFSNYGYTF. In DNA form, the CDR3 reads TGTGCCTGGAGTCCGGGACTCTCCTTCTCTAACTATGGCTACACCTTC.

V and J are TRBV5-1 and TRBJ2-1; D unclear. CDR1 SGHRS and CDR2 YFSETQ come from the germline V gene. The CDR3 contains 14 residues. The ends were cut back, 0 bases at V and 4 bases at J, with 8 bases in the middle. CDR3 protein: CASSLAQIYNEQFF. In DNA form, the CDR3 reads TGCGCCAGCAGCTTGGCACAGATATACAATGAGCAGTTCTTC.

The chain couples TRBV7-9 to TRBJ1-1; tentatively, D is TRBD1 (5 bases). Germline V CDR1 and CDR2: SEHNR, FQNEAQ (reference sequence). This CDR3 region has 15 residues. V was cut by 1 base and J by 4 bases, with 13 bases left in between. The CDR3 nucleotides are TGTGCCAGCAGCTTAGGGGGGGGTGTGACCACTGAAGCTTTCTTT. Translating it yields CASSLGGGVTTEAFF. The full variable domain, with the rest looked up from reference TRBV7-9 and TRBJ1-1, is DTGVSQNPRHKITKRGQNVTFRCDPISEHNRLYWYRQTLGQGPEFLTYFQNEAQLEKSRLLSDRFSAERPKGSFSTLEIQRTEQGDSAMYLCASSLGGGVTTEAFFGQGTRLTVV.

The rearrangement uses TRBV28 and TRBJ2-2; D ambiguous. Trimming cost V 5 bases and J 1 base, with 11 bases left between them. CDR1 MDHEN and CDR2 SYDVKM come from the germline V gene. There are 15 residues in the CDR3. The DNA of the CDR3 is TGTGCCAGCAGTAAGGGCTCAAAGAACACCGGGGAGCTGTTTTTT. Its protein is CASSKGSKNTGELFF. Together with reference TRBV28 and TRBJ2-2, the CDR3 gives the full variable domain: DVKVTQSSRYLVKRTGEKVFLECVQDMDHENMFWYRQDPGLGLRLIYFSYDVKMKEKGDIPEGYSVSREKKERFSLILESASTNQTSMYLCASSKGSKNTGELFFGEGSRLTVL.

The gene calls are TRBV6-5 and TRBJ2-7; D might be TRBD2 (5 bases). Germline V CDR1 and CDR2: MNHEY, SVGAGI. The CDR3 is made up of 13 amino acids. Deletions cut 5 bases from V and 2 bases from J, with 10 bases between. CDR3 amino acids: CASSEWGAYEQYF. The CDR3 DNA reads TGTGCCAGCAGTGAATGGGGAGCCTACGAGCAGTACTTC.

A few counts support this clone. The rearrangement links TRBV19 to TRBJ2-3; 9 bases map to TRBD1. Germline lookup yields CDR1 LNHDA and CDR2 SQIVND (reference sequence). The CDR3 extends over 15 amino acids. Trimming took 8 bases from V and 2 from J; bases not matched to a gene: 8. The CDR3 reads CASLPGQGVTDTQYF. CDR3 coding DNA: TGTGCCAGTCTACCGGGACAGGGAGTCACAGATACGCAGTATTTT.

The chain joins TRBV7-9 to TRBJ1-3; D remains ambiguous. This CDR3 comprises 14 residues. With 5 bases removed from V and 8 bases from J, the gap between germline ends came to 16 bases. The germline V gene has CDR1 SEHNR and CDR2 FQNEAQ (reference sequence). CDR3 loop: CASSTRFLGDTIYF. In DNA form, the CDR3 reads TGTGCCAGCAGCACACGGTTCCTCGGCGACACCATATATTTT.

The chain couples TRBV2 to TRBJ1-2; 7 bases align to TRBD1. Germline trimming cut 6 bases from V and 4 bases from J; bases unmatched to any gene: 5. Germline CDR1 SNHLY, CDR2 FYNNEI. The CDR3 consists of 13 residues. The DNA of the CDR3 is TGTGCCAGCAGGTGGACAGGCCCCTATGGCTACACCTTC. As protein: CASRWTGPYGYTF. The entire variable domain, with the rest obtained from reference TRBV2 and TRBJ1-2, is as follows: EPEVTQTPSHQVTQMGQEVILRCVPISNHLYFYWYRQILGQKVEFLVSFYNNEISEKSEIFDDQFSVERPDGSNFTLKIRSTKLEDSAMYFCASRWTGPYGYTFGSGTRLTVV.

The CDR3: CASRTGSSYEQYF. The CDR3 coding sequence is TGTGCCAGCCGGACAGGGAGCTCCTACGAGCAGTACTTC. The chain has TRBV19 and TRBJ2-7; 8 bases are shared with TRBD1. Germline trimming cut 9 bases from V and 0 bases from J; bases unmatched to any gene: 4. CDR3 length equals 13 residues. Germline CDR1 LNHDA, CDR2 SQIVND (reference sequence). The complete variable domain, with remaining parts taken from reference TRBV19 and TRBJ2-7, reads DGGITQSPKYLFRKEGQNVTLSCEQNLNHDAMYWYRQDPGQGLRLIYYSQIVNDFQKGDIAEGYSVSREKKESFPLTVTSAQKNPTAFYLCASRTGSSYEQYFGPGTRLTVT.

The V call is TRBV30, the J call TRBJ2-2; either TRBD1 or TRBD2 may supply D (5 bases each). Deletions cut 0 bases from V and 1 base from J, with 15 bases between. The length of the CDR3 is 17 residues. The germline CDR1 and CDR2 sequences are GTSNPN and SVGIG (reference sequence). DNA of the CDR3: TGTGCCTGGAGTGTACCTCGTGGGGACCTGAACACCGGGGAGCTGTTTTTT. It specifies CAWSVPRGDLNTGELFF.

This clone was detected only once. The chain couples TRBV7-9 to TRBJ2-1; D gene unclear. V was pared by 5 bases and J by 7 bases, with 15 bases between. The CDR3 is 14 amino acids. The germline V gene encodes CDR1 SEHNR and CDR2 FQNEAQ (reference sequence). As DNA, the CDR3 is TGTGCCAGCAGCGGCATTAGTAATTATAATGAGCAGTTCTTC. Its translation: CASSGISNYNEQFF.

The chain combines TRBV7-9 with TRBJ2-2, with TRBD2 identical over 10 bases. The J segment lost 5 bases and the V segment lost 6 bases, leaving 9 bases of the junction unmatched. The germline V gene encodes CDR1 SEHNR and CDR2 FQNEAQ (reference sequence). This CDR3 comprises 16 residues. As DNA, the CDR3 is TGTGCCAGCAGGAGCAGCGGGGGGGCTTGGACCGGGGAGCTGTTTTTT. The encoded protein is CASRSSGGAWTGELFF.

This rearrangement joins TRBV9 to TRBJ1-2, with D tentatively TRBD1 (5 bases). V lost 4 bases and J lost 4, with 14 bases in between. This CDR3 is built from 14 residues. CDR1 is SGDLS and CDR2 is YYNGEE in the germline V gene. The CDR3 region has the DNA TGTGCCAGCAGCCCCCGGGACGCCGCCTATGGCTACACCTTC. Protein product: CASSPRDAAYGYTF.

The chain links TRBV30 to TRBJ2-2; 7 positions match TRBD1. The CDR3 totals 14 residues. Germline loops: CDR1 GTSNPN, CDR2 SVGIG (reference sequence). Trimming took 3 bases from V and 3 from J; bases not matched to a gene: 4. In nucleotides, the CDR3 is TGTGCCTGGAGCGCCGGGACAGACACCGGGGAGCTGTTTTTT. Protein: CAWSAGTDTGELFF.

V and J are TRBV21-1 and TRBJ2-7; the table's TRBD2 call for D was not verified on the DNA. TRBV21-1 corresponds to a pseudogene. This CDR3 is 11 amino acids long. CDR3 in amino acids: CAGNAAHEQYF. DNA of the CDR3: TGTGCCGGAAACGCGGCCCATGAGCAGTACTTC.